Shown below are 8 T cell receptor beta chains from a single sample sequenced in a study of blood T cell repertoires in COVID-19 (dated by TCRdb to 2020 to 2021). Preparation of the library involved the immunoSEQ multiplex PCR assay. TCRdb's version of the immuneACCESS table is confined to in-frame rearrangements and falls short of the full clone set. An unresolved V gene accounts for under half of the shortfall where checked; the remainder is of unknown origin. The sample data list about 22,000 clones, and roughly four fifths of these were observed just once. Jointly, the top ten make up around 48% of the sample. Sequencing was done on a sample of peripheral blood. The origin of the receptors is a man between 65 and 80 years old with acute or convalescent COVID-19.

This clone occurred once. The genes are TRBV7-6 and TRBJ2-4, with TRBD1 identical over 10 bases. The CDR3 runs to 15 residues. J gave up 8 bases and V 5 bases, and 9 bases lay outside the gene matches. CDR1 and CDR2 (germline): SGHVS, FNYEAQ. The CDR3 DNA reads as TGTGCCAGCAGCGAGGGGGACAGGGGTTGGGACATTCAGTACTTC. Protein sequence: CASSEGDRGWDIQYF.

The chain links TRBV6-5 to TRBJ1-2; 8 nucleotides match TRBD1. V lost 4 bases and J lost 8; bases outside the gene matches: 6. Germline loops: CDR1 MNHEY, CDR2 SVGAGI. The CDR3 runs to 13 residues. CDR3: CASSSAGQGGYTF. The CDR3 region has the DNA TGTGCCAGCAGTTCCGCCGGACAGGGAGGCTACACCTTC.

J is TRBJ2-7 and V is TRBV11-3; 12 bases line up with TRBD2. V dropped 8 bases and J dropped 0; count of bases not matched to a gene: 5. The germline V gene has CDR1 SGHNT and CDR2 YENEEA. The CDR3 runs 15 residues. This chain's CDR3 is CASGLGLAGSYEQYF. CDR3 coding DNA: TGTGCCAGCGGACTGGGACTAGCGGGCTCCTACGAGCAGTACTTC.

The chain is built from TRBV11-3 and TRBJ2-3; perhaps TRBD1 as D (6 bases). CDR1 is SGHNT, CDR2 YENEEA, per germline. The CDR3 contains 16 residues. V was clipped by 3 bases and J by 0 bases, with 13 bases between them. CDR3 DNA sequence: TGTGCCAGCAGCTTGGGGGCCCAATTAAGCACAGATACGCAGTATTTT. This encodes CASSLGAQLSTDTQYF. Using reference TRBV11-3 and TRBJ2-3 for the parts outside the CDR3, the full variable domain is EAGVVQSPRYKIIEKKQPVAFWCNPISGHNTLYWYLQNLGQGPELLIRYENEEAVDDSQLPKDRFSAERLKGVDSTLKIQPAELGDSAVYLCASSLGAQLSTDTQYFGPGTRLTVL.

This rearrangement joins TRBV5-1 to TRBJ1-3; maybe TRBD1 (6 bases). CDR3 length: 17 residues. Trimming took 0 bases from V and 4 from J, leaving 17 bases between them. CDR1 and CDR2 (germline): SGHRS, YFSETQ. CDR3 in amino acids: CASSLDGQLEAGNTIYF. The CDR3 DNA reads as TGCGCCAGCAGCTTGGATGGACAGCTAGAAGCCGGAAACACCATATATTTT.

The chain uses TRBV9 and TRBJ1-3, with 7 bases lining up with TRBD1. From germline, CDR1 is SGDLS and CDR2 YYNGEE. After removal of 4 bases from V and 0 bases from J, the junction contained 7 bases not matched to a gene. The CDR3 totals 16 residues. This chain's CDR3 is CASSFSDRSSGNTIYF. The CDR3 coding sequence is TGTGCCAGCAGCTTCTCGGACAGGTCCTCTGGAAACACCATATATTTT.

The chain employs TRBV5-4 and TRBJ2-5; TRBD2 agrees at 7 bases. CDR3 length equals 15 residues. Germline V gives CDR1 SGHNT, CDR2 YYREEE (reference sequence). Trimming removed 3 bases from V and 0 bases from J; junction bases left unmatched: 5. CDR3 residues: CASSSLREDQETQYF. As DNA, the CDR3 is TGTGCCAGCAGCTCGCTTCGGGAGGACCAAGAGACCCAGTACTTC.

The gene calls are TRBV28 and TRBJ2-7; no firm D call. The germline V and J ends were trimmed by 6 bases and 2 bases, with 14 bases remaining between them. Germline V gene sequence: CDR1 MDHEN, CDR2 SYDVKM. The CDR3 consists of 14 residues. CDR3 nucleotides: TGTGCCAGCAGCTCCCCCACGCAGGCCTACGAGCAGTACTTC. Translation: CASSSPTQAYEQYF.